The 26 T cell receptor beta chains in this list originate from one sample, sequenced in a study of blood T cell repertoires in COVID-19. Sequencing was performed with immunoSEQ multiplex PCR; in TCRdb, only in-frame clones are kept and a portion is missing. The sample lists about 110,000 clones; 88% were seen once. The sequenced material came from peripheral blood. All receptors come from a human donor in a cohort sampled during active COVID-19.

V and J are TRBV10-3 and TRBJ2-1; D is perhaps TRBD2 (6 bases). The ends were cut back, 2 bases at V and 8 bases at J, with 13 bases in the middle. The CDR3 is 14 amino acids. CDR1 and CDR2 from the germline V gene are ENHRY and SYGVKD. The CDR3 region has the DNA TGTGCCATCAGTGAGGGTGCTAGCGCATATGAGCAGTTCTTC. Its translation: CAISEGASAYEQFF.

CDR3 nucleotide sequence: TGTGCCAGCAGCTTTACAGGGCTTCTTAACTATGGCTACACCTTC. It codes for CASSFTGLLNYGYTF. The chain employs TRBV7-8 and TRBJ1-2; TRBD1 might be the D (6 bases). The V end lost 3 bases, the J end lost 1 base, and 12 bases lay between the germline ends. The CDR3 is 15 residues long. CDR1 SGHVS and CDR2 FQNEAQ come from the germline V gene.

In regard to this clone: Germline is not matched at one junction end, which may reflect a read error. The chain links TRBV9 to TRBJ1-4; 8 positions agree with TRBD1. The V gene's germline CDR1 is SGDLS and CDR2 YYNGEE. This CDR3 has 15 residues. CDR3 DNA sequence: TGTGCCGGCAGCCAGACAGGGGATACTAATGAAAAACTGTTTTTT. It codes for CAGSQTGDTNEKLFF.

This sequence joins TRBV2 and TRBJ2-7, with TRBD1 matching over 10 bases. The germline gives CDR1 SNHLY, CDR2 FYNNEI. The CDR3 length is 16 residues. The V segment lost 6 bases and the J segment 2 bases; nucleotides outside the gene matches: 10. The CDR3 loop reads CASSALGTGETYEQYF. The CDR3 DNA follows: TGTGCCAGCAGCGCACTTGGGACAGGGGAGACCTACGAGCAGTACTTC.

This chain connects TRBV4-1 to TRBJ2-3, with TRBD2 matching 8 bases. Germline CDR1 and CDR2: MGHRA and YSYEKL. The CDR3 runs 16 residues. J gave up 5 bases and V 0 bases, and 7 bases lay outside the gene matches. This CDR3 is CASSQDSRGAGDTQYF. The CDR3 bases are TGCGCCAGCAGCCAAGATTCGCGGGGGGCGGGAGATACGCAGTATTTT.

This clone was recorded many times. The rearrangement joins TRBV24-1 to TRBJ2-3, with 8 nucleotides matching TRBD2. Trimming cost V 3 bases and J 3 bases; bases outside gene matches: 10. CDR1 is KGHDR and CDR2 is SFDVKD in the germline V gene. This CDR3 is built from 17 residues. CDR3 DNA sequence: TGTGCCACCAGTGATCCCGCACCGGGACTAGGTACAGATACGCAGTATTTT. It specifies CATSDPAPGLGTDTQYF.

This chain connects TRBV2 to TRBJ2-3; 11 nucleotides align to TRBD2. J was trimmed by 6 bases and V by 6 bases; bases with no gene match: 5. The germline V gene has CDR1 SNHLY and CDR2 FYNNEI. This CDR3 is built from 14 residues. Written as DNA, the CDR3 is TGTGCCAGCAGCTCTAGACTAGCGGGGGATACGCAGTATTTT. It codes for CASSSRLAGDTQYF.

This clone appeared once. This chain joins TRBV5-1 and TRBJ2-2, with 10 bases that match TRBD2. Germline CDR1 SGHRS, CDR2 YFSETQ. The CDR3 extends over 16 amino acids. Trimming removed 0 bases from V and 7 bases from J; junction bases left unmatched: 6. This CDR3 is CASSLEPAGGNGELFF. CDR3 in DNA: TGCGCCAGCAGCTTGGAACCAGCGGGAGGGAACGGGGAGCTGTTTTTT.

The chain links TRBV13 to TRBJ2-2, with TRBD2 as a possible D gene (6 bases). Deletions cut 8 bases from V and 2 bases from J, with 15 bases between. This CDR3 has 15 residues. The V gene's germline CDR1 is PRHDT and CDR2 FYEKMQ (reference sequence). The CDR3 bases are TGTGCCAGCGCCCGCGCGGGACTCAACACCGGGGAGCTGTTTTTT. It encodes CASARAGLNTGELFF.

The J gene is TRBJ2-4, the V gene TRBV6-6; TRBD2 agrees at 11 bases. The CDR3 runs to 16 residues. J was trimmed by 9 bases and V by 6 bases; bases with no gene match: 13. The V gene's germline CDR1 is MNHNY and CDR2 SVGAGI (reference sequence). The CDR3 protein is CASSPGLAASEGIQYF. CDR3 nucleotides: TGTGCCAGCAGCCCGGGACTAGCGGCCTCGGAGGGCATTCAGTACTTC.

This chain links TRBV5-1 with TRBJ2-3, with a possible D match to TRBD2 (6 bases). Deletions cut 0 bases from V and 4 bases from J, with 12 bases between. The CDR3 loop spans 15 amino acids. From germline, CDR1 is SGHRS and CDR2 YFSETQ. As DNA, the CDR3 is TGCGCCAGCAGCTTGGGGCAGGGAGGCGCAGATACGCAGTATTTT. Amino acids: CASSLGQGGADTQYF.

V is TRBV10-3 and J is TRBJ1-1, with no clear D. The germline V gene encodes CDR1 ENHRY and CDR2 SYGVKD. V lost 0 bases to trimming and J lost 8 bases, with 4 bases between them. CDR3 length: 11 amino acids. The DNA of the CDR3 is TGTGCCATCAGTGAGTCGGGCGAAGCTTTCTTT. Translating it yields CAISESGEAFF.

The chain recombines TRBV24-1 with TRBJ2-1; 9 positions agree with TRBD2. With V trimmed by 4 bases and J by 10 bases, 7 bases remained unmatched. Germline CDR1 is KGHDR and CDR2 is SFDVKD. The CDR3 totals 14 residues. The CDR3 reads CATSDLAGTGEQFF. The CDR3 DNA is TGTGCCACCAGTGACCTAGCGGGAACGGGAGAGCAGTTCTTC.

CDR3 region: CASSLVGQDNTEAFF. DNA of the CDR3: TGCGCCAGCAGCTTGGTAGGACAGGATAACACTGAAGCTTTCTTT. The V call is TRBV5-1, the J call TRBJ1-1, with TRBD1 matching over 7 bases. V trimming: 0 bases; J trimming: 2 bases; junction bases outside the gene matches: 4. Germline V gives CDR1 SGHRS, CDR2 YFSETQ. The CDR3 runs to 15 residues.

This chain joins TRBV18 and TRBJ1-1; maybe TRBD1 (5 bases). The V end lost 2 bases, the J end lost 7 bases, and 8 bases lay between the germline ends. The CDR3 has 12 amino acids. Germline V gene data show CDR1 as KGHSH and CDR2 as LQKENI. The CDR3 sequence: CASSPVGGEAFF. CDR3 nucleotide sequence: TGTGCCAGCTCACCAGTGGGGGGTGAAGCTTTCTTT.

The gene calls are TRBV27 and TRBJ2-1, with 8 nucleotides matching TRBD2. CDR3 length: 16 residues. V shed 4 bases, J shed 8 bases, and the junction held 13 bases outside the gene matches. Germline CDR1 and CDR2: MNHEY and SMNVEV (reference sequence). CDR3 DNA sequence: TGTGCCAGCAGTTCCCATAGCGGGATTAGACGCTATGAGCAGTTCTTC. It translates to CASSSHSGIRRYEQFF.

The J gene is TRBJ1-2, the V gene TRBV28; the match to TRBD1 covers 8 bases. Germline lookup yields CDR1 MDHEN and CDR2 SYDVKM. J was trimmed by 4 bases and V by 7 bases; bases with no gene match: 5. CDR3 length: 13 amino acids. The CDR3 nucleotides read TGTGCCAGCACCTCAGGGGGCCGCTATGGCTACACCTTC. It translates to CASTSGGRYGYTF.

This clone was seen only once. The chain couples TRBV21-1 to TRBJ2-1; the table's D call of TRBD2 was not tested on the DNA. TRBV21-1 is a recognized pseudogene. This CDR3 region has 12 residues. CDR3 sequence: CLNGGSYNEQFF. The CDR3 DNA reads as TGCCTTAATGGAGGGTCCTACAATGAGCAGTTCTTC.

This clone came up a few times. V is TRBV18 and J is TRBJ2-7; TRBD1 matches at 9 bases. J lost 2 bases, V lost 3 bases, and 2 bases had no gene match. This CDR3 region has 14 residues. The germline V gene has CDR1 KGHSH and CDR2 LQKENI. The CDR3 sequence is CASSPGQGPYEQYF. The CDR3 region has the DNA TGTGCCAGCTCACCGGGACAGGGTCCCTACGAGCAGTACTTC.

The chain carries TRBV27 and TRBJ2-7; D unclear. Per germline, CDR1 MNHEY and CDR2 SMNVEV (reference sequence). The CDR3 is made up of 13 amino acids. Trimming shortened V by 6 bases and J by 5 bases, and 14 bases separated the two germline ends. For the CDR3, the DNA is TGTGCCAGCAGCTGGAGCTACAAGAACGAGCAGTACTTC. As protein: CASSWSYKNEQYF.

The chain is built from TRBV28 and TRBJ2-7; 13 nucleotides match TRBD2. CDR3 length equals 16 residues. Trimming removed 5 bases from V and 5 bases from J; junction bases left unmatched: 9. Germline-derived CDR1 and CDR2 are MDHEN and SYDVKM. The CDR3 nucleotides read TGTGCCAGCAGTACCCGACTAGCGGGAGGCCCCGACGAGCAGTACTTC. This encodes CASSTRLAGGPDEQYF.

The CDR3 loop is CASSQENYEQYF. In DNA form, the CDR3 reads TGCGCCAGCAGCCAGGAAAACTACGAGCAGTACTTC. The gene calls are TRBV5-1 and TRBJ2-7; no definite D call. V was clipped by 4 bases and J by 3 bases, with 8 bases between them. Germline V CDR1 and CDR2: SGHRS, YFSETQ. There are 12 residues in the CDR3.

This clone was recorded a few times. The genes are TRBV20-1 and TRBJ2-1; the match to TRBD2 covers 7 bases. CDR3 length: 13 residues. The germline CDR1 and CDR2 sequences are DFQATT and SNEGSKA (reference sequence). J lost 9 bases, V lost 3 bases, and 8 bases had no gene match. The CDR3 bases are TGCAGTGCTAGTGCTCTAGCGGTTGGTGAGCAGTTCTTC. Amino acids: CSASALAVGEQFF.

The chain employs TRBV10-3 and TRBJ1-6; D gene ambiguous. Germline assignment: CDR1 ENHRY and CDR2 SYGVKD. V was cut by 2 bases and J by 3 bases, with 11 bases left in between. The CDR3 covers 16 residues. The CDR3 DNA reads as TGTGCCATCAGTGAGAACGGTGAGGTCTATAATTCACCCCTCCACTTT. This gives the protein CAISENGEVYNSPLHF.

CDR3 nucleotides: TGCAGCGTTGAAGATCTGGACACCTCCTACAATGAGCAGTTCTTC. Translation: CSVEDLDTSYNEQFF. J is TRBJ2-1 and V is TRBV29-1; possible D gene TRBD1, 5 bases. V gave up 0 bases and J gave up 0 bases, with 9 bases separating them. The CDR3 extends over 15 amino acids. Germline lookup yields CDR1 SQVTM and CDR2 ANQGSEA.

This rearrangement joins TRBV6-5 to TRBJ2-7; TRBD2 matches 7 bases. The junction had 10 bases not matched to a gene; V was cut back by 6 bases and J by 2 bases. The germline V gene has CDR1 MNHEY and CDR2 SVGAGI. The CDR3 runs 15 residues. As DNA, the CDR3 is TGTGCCAGCAGGCAAAACCTAGCGGATGCCTACGAGCAGTACTTC. This codes for CASRQNLADAYEQYF.